The text below deals with one TCR beta chain. This sample was taken from a study of T-cell memory formation after mild COVID-19. Trimming took 2 bases from V and 3 from J; bases not matched to a gene: 7. The CDR3 runs to 14 residues. The V gene's germline CDR1 is GTSNPN and CDR2 SVGIG (reference sequence). The TCR alpha and TCR beta cDNA libraries, bearing sample barcodes and UMIs, were generated by 5'RACE using constant-segment primers. TCRdb passed the 5' RACE reads through MiXCR, listing each CDR3 protein once. The sample records just under 550,000 distinct CDR3 sequences, roughly 20% being singletons.

The rearrangement joins TRBV30 to TRBJ2-7, with TRBD1 identical over 7 bases. The sequence derives from an adult woman who had mild COVID-19 (a few samples of this study predate the infection). Cell type and time point are not known. The sequencing input was PBMCs or a T cell subset sorted from them (not recorded which). The CDR3 region has the DNA TGTGCCTGGAGTATGGACAGGACCTACTACGAGCAGTACTTC. Its protein is CAWSMDRTYYEQYF.